Below, 6 T cell receptor beta chains from the same sample are listed, as sequenced in a study of cytomegalovirus exposure and HLA in healthy donors. PCR was performed using 60 Vbeta and 13 Jbeta primers. The protocol was immunoSEQ multiplex PCR, while the TCRdb copy is restricted to in-frame clones and leaves out a portion. The data show roughly 150,000 clones, 80% seen once. The sequenced sample consisted of PBMCs. These TCRs come from a male donor in good health and CMV-seronegative.

This chain links TRBV7-8 with TRBJ1-2; 11 bases line up with TRBD1. Germline-derived CDR1 and CDR2 are SGHVS and FQNEAQ. With V trimmed by 5 bases and J by 5 bases, 4 bases remained unmatched. The length of the CDR3 is 14 residues. The CDR3 nucleotides are TGTGCCAGCAGCCACGGGGACAGGGGGTATGGCTACACCTTC. It is translated as CASSHGDRGYGYTF.

This clone was seen a few times. The chain couples TRBV7-6 to TRBJ2-3; TRBD1 matches at 7 bases. Germline CDR1 reads SGHVS; CDR2 reads FNYEAQ. The CDR3 is made up of 17 amino acids. The J segment lost 2 bases and the V segment lost 6 bases, leaving 14 bases of the junction unmatched. This CDR3 reads CASSTFSWGQTTDTQYF. In DNA form, the CDR3 reads TGTGCCAGCAGTACTTTCTCCTGGGGACAGACCACAGATACGCAGTATTTT.

This sequence joins TRBV5-1 and TRBJ2-5; D might be TRBD2 (6 bases). V shed 0 bases and J shed 5 bases, with 14 bases lying between them. This CDR3 is 15 amino acids long. Per germline, CDR1 SGHRS and CDR2 YFSETQ. CDR3 nucleotides: TGCGCCAGCAGCTTGGGGGGACTGGGCACGGAGACCCAGTACTTC. It yields the protein CASSLGGLGTETQYF.

The chain carries TRBV5-1 and TRBJ2-7; maybe TRBD2 (6 bases). This CDR3 comprises 17 residues. Trimming took off 0 bases at V and 7 bases at J, with 23 bases between the two ends. Germline V gene sequence: CDR1 SGHRS, CDR2 YFSETQ. This chain's CDR3 is CASSLVPAGMVGGEQYF. The CDR3 nucleotides read TGCGCCAGCAGCTTGGTTCCGGCCGGGATGGTCGGAGGGGAGCAGTACTTC.

J is TRBJ1-4 and V is TRBV5-4; maybe TRBD1 (5 bases). This CDR3 is built from 14 residues. Germline values: CDR1 SGHNT, CDR2 YYREEE (reference sequence). The V gene lost 0 bases and the J gene lost 3 bases, with 6 bases spanning the gap. The CDR3 DNA follows: TGTGCCAGCAGCTTGGCGGGGGCTAATGAAAAACTGTTTTTT. Amino acid sequence: CASSLAGANEKLFF.

The genes are TRBV15 and TRBJ2-5; the D gene is possibly TRBD1 (6 bases). This CDR3 is 15 amino acids long. Germline CDR1 is LNHNV and CDR2 is YYDKDF (reference sequence). V was pared by 0 bases and J by 1 base, with 9 bases between. The CDR3 DNA follows: TGTGCCACCAGCAGAGACCCGACAGGCCAAGAGACCCAGTACTTC. Protein: CATSRDPTGQETQYF.